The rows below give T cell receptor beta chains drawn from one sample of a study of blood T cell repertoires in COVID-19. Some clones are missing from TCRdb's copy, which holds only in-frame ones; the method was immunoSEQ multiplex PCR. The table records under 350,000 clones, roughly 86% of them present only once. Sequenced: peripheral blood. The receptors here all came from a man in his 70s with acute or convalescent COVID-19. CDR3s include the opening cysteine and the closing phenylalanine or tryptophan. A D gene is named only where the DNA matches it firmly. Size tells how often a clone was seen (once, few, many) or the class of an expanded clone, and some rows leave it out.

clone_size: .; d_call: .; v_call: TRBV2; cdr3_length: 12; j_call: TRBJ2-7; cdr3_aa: CASRPDSHEQYF; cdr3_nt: TGTGCCAGCAGGCCGGACAGCCACGAGCAGTACTTC
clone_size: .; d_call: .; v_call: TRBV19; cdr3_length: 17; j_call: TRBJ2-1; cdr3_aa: CASSPRPYWSSVNEQFF; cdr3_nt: TGTGCCAGTAGTCCACGACCCTACTGGAGTAGCGTCAATGAGCAGTTCTTC
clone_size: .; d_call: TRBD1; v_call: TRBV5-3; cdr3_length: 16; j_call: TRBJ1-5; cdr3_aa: CARSDRQGAGNQPQHF; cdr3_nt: TGTGCCAGAAGCGACCGACAGGGGGCAGGCAATCAGCCCCAGCATTTT
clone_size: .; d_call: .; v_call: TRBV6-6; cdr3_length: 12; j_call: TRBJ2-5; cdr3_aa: CASSPSSLEKNF; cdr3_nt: TGTGCCAGCAGCCCGTCCTCACTAGAGAAGAACTTC
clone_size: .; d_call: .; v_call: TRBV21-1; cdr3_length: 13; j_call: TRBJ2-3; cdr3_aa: CASSGTGLDTQYF; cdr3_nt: TGTGCCAGCAGCGGGACAGGGTTAGATACGCAGTATTTT
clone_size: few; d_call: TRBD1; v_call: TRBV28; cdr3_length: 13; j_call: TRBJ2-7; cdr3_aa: CASSLGQNYEQYF; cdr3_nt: TGTGCCAGCAGTTTGGGACAGAACTACGAGCAGTACTTC
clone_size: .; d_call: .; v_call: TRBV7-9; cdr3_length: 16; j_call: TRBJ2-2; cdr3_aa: CASSFRQAGNTGELFF; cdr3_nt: TGTGCCAGCAGCTTCCGACAGGCCGGGAACACCGGGGAGCTGTTTTTT
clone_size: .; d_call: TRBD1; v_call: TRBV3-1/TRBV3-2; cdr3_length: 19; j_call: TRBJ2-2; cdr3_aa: CASSPRSGQGARSTGELFF; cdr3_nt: TGTGCCAGCAGCCCAAGATCGGGACAGGGGGCCCGAAGCACCGGGGAGCTGTTTTTT
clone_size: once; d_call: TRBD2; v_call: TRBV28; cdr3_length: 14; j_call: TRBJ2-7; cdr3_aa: CASELAGLLGEQYF; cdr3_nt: TGTGCCAGCGAACTAGCGGGGCTCCTCGGGGAGCAGTACTTC
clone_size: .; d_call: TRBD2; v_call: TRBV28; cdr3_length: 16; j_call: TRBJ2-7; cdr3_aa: CASIPSQTSGTSEQYF; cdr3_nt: TGTGCCAGCATCCCAAGCCAGACTAGCGGGACTAGCGAGCAGTACTTC
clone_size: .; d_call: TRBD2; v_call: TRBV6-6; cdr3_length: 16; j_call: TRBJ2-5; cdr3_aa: CASSTGLAQSWETQYF; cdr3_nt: TGTGCCAGCAGCACCGGACTAGCGCAAAGCTGGGAGACCCAGTACTTC
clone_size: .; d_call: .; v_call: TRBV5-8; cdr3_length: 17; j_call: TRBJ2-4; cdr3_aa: CASSLAWGQRAKNIQYF; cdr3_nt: TGTGCCAGCAGCTTGGCATGGGGGCAAAGGGCCAAAAACATTCAGTACTTC
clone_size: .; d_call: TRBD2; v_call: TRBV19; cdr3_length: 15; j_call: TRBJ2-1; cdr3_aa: CARGTSGGSYNEQFF; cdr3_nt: TGTGCCAGGGGAACTAGCGGGGGATCCTACAATGAGCAGTTCTTC
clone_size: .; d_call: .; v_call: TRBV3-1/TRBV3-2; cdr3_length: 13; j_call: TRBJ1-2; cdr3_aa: CASSQDRGYGYTF; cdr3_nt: TGTGCCAGCAGCCAAGACAGGGGCTATGGCTACACCTTC
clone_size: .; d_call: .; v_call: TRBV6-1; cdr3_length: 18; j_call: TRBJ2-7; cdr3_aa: CASSEKGRESLSSYEQYF; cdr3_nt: TGTGCCAGCAGTGAGAAGGGCAGGGAATCCCTGAGCTCCTACGAGCAGTACTTC
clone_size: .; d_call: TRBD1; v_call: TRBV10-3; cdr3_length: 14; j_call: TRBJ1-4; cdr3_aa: CAISRQGINEKLFF; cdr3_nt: TGTGCCATCAGTCGACAGGGGATAAATGAAAAACTGTTTTTT
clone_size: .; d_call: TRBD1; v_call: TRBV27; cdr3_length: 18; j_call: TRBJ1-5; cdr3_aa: CASSLSGGRTGVNQPQHF; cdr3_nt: TGTGCCAGCAGTTTATCGGGGGGAAGGACAGGGGTAAATCAGCCCCAGCATTTT
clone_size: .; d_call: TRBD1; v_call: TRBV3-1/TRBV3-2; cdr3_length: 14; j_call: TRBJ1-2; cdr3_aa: CASSQWDRGHGYTF; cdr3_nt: TGTGCCAGCAGCCAATGGGACAGGGGGCATGGCTACACCTTC
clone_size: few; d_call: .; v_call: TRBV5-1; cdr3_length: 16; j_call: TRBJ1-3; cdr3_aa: CASSLAGLQLGNTIYF; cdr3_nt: TGCGCCAGCAGCTTGGCGGGACTTCAATTGGGAAACACCATATATTTT
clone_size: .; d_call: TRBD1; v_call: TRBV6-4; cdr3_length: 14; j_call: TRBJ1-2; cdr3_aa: CASSRDRGSYGYTF; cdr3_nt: TGTGCCAGCAGTCGGGACAGGGGTTCCTATGGCTACACCTTC
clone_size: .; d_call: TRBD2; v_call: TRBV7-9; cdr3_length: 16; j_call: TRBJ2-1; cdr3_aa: CASTHTSGGSYNEQFF; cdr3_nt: TGTGCCAGCACCCATACTAGCGGGGGCTCCTACAATGAGCAGTTCTTC
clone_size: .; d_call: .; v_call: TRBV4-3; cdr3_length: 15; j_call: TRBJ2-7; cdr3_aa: CASSQEDRQAYEQYF; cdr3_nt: TGCGCCAGCAGCCAAGAAGATAGGCAGGCCTACGAGCAGTACTTC
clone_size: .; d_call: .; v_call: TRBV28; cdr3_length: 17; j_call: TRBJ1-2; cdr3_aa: CASSWGAGAQFFGGYTF; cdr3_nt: TGTGCCAGCAGTTGGGGGGCGGGGGCGCAGTTCTTTGGCGGCTACACCTTC
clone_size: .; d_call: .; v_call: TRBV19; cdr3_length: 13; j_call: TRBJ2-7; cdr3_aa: CATGDRSTYEQYF; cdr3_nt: TGTGCCACCGGAGACAGGAGCACCTACGAGCAGTACTTC
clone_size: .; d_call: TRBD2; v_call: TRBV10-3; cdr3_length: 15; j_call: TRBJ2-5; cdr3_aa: CAISGTSGNQETQYF; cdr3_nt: TGTGCCATCAGCGGGACTAGCGGGAACCAAGAGACCCAGTACTTC
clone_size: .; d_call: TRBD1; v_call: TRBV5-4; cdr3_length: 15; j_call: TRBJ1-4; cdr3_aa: CASSSQGATNEKLFF; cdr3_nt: TGTGCCAGCAGCTCCCAGGGGGCGACAAATGAAAAACTGTTTTTT
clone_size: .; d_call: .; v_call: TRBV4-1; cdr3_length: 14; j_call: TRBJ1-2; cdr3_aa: CASSQDPQSYGYTF; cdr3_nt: TGCGCCAGCAGCCAAGACCCACAGAGCTATGGCTACACCTTC
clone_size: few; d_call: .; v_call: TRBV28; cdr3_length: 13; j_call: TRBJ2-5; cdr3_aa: CASSPHRVGTQYF; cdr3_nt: TGTGCCAGCAGCCCTCACAGGGTAGGGACCCAGTACTTC
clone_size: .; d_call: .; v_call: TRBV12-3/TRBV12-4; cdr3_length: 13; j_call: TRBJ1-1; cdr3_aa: CASSRIGEAEAFF; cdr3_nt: TGTGCCAGCAGTAGGATAGGGGAGGCTGAAGCTTTCTTT
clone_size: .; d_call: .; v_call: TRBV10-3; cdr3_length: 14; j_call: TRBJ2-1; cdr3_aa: CAISEADVVPGEFF; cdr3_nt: TGTGCCATCAGTGAGGCCGATGTGGTCCCAGGGGAGTTCTTC
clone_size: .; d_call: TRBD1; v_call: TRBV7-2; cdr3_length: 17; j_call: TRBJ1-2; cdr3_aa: CASSLAVGMGQGEGYTF; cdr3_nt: TGTGCCAGCAGCTTAGCGGTAGGGATGGGACAGGGCGAAGGCTACACCTTC
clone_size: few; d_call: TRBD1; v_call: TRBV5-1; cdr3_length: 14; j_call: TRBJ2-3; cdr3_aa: CASSSGTGTDTQYF; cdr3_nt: TGCGCCAGCAGCTCCGGGACAGGGACAGATACGCAGTATTTT
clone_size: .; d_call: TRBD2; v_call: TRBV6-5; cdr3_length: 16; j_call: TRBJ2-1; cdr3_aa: CASSFLSSGRGNEQFF; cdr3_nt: TGTGCCAGCAGTTTCCTCTCTAGCGGGAGAGGCAATGAGCAGTTCTTC
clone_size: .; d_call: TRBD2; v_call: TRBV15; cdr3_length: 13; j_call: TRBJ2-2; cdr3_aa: CATSGLDPGELFF; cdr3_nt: TGTGCCACCTCTGGACTAGATCCCGGGGAGCTGTTTTTT
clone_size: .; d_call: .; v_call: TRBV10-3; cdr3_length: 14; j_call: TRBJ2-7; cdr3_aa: CAISAGGMIYEQYF; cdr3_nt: TGTGCCATCAGTGCCGGCGGGATGATCTACGAGCAGTACTTC
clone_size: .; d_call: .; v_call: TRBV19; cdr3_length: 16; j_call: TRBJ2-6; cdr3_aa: CASSIARESGANVLTF; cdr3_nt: TGTGCCAGTAGTATTGCCAGGGAATCTGGGGCCAACGTCCTGACTTTC
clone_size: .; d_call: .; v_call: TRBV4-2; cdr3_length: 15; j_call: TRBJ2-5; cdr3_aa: CASSQIRGGEETQYF; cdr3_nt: TGTGCCAGCAGCCAAATCAGAGGCGGGGAAGAGACCCAGTACTTC
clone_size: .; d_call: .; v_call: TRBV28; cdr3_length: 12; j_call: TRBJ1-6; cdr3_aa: CASSLKRSPLHF; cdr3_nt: TGTGCCAGCAGTTTAAAGCGCTCACCCCTCCACTTT
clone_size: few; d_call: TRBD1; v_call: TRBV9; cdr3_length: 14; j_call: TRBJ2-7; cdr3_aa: CASSVGQGAREQYF; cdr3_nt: TGTGCCAGCAGCGTAGGACAGGGGGCGCGCGAGCAGTACTTC